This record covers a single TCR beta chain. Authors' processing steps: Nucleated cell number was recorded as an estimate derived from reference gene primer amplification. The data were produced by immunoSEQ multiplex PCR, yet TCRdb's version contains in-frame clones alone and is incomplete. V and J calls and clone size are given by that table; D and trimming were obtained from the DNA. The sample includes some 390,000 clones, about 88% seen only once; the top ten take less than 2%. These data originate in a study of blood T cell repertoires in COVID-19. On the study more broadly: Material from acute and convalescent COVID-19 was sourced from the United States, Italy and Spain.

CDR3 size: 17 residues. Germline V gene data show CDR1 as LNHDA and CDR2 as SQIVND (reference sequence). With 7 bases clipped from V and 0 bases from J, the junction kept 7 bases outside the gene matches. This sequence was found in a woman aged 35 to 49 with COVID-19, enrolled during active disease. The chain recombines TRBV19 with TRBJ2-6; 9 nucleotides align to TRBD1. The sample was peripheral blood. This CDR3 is CASITGGRGSGANVLTF. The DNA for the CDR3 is TGTGCCAGTATCACAGGGGGCCGGGGCTCTGGGGCCAACGTCCTGACTTTC.